These T cell receptor beta chains were read from a single sample in a study of shared clonotypes between healthy human individuals. The table came from immunoSEQ multiplex PCR; TCRdb's copy has only in-frame clones and leaves some out. The sample includes about 490,000 clones, 79% of them seen just once. The sample consisted of PBMCs. These receptor sequences come from a woman aged 40 to 49 in good health. Some clones in this sample may be carry-over from other donors' samples. CDR3s include the opening cysteine and the closing phenylalanine or tryptophan. The order of the fields is V gene, clone size, D gene, J gene, CDR3 protein, CDR3 DNA. The D gene is left open where the match is weak. Clone size, where shown, is once, few, many, or a class for clones that have expanded.

v_call: TRBV19
clone_size: once
d_call: NA
j_call: TRBJ2-5
cdr3_aa: CASSTQRGETQYF
cdr3_nt: TGTGCCAGTAGTACCCAGAGAGGAGAGACCCAGTACTTC

v_call: TRBV15
clone_size: NA
d_call: NA
j_call: TRBJ2-3
cdr3_aa: CATSSRSQGRVDTQYF
cdr3_nt: TGTGCCACCAGCTCTAGGAGTCAGGGGAGGGTTGATACGCAGTATTTT

v_call: TRBV4-2
clone_size: NA
d_call: NA
j_call: TRBJ2-4
cdr3_aa: CASSQVAIAKNIQYF
cdr3_nt: TGTGCCAGCAGCCAAGTAGCGATAGCCAAAAACATTCAGTACTTC

v_call: TRBV4-2
clone_size: NA
d_call: NA
j_call: TRBJ1-2
cdr3_aa: CASSQAPRGRPSGGYTF
cdr3_nt: TGTGCCAGCAGCCAAGCCCCTCGGGGCAGGCCAAGCGGTGGCTACACCTTC

v_call: TRBV28
clone_size: NA
d_call: NA
j_call: TRBJ1-1
cdr3_aa: CASSLGGLEAFF
cdr3_nt: TGTGCCAGCAGTTTGGGTGGCCTTGAAGCTTTCTTT

v_call: TRBV19
clone_size: NA
d_call: TRBD1
j_call: TRBJ2-7
cdr3_aa: CASSSGQGRYEQYF
cdr3_nt: TGTGCCAGTAGTAGCGGACAGGGAAGGTACGAGCAGTACTTC

v_call: TRBV7-8
clone_size: NA
d_call: NA
j_call: TRBJ2-7
cdr3_aa: CASSERGAGEQYF
cdr3_nt: TGTGCCAGCAGCGAGAGGGGGGCGGGCGAGCAGTACTTC

v_call: TRBV7-6
clone_size: NA
d_call: TRBD2
j_call: TRBJ2-3
cdr3_aa: CASSFAPASGRGDTQYF
cdr3_nt: TGTGCCAGCAGCTTCGCTCCGGCTAGCGGGAGAGGAGATACGCAGTATTTT

v_call: TRBV18
clone_size: NA
d_call: TRBD2
j_call: TRBJ2-1
cdr3_aa: CASSPPSSGGYNEQFF
cdr3_nt: TGTGCCAGCTCACCACCGTCCAGCGGGGGCTACAATGAGCAGTTCTTC

v_call: TRBV7-2
clone_size: NA
d_call: TRBD1
j_call: TRBJ2-5
cdr3_aa: CASSLKGQFQETQYF
cdr3_nt: TGTGCCAGCAGCTTAAAGGGACAGTTCCAAGAGACCCAGTACTTC

v_call: TRBV23-1
clone_size: NA
d_call: TRBD2
j_call: TRBJ2-1
cdr3_aa: CASSHRTSGSNEQFF
cdr3_nt: TGCGCCAGCAGTCACAGGACTAGCGGGAGCAATGAGCAGTTCTTC

v_call: TRBV6-6
clone_size: many
d_call: TRBD2
j_call: TRBJ2-3
cdr3_aa: CASSYFGTSPETQYF
cdr3_nt: TGTGCCAGCAGTTACTTTGGGACTAGCCCAGAGACGCAGTATTTT

v_call: TRBV5-1
clone_size: NA
d_call: NA
j_call: TRBJ2-2
cdr3_aa: CASSLGTQNTGELFF
cdr3_nt: TGCGCCAGCAGCTTGGGGACACAAAACACCGGGGAGCTGTTTTTT

v_call: TRBV28
clone_size: NA
d_call: TRBD1
j_call: TRBJ1-1
cdr3_aa: CASSLWGTGRNTEAFF
cdr3_nt: TGTGCCAGCAGTTTATGGGGGACAGGGAGGAACACTGAAGCTTTCTTT

v_call: TRBV30
clone_size: NA
d_call: NA
j_call: TRBJ1-3
cdr3_aa: CAWSGLTFGNTIYF
cdr3_nt: TGTGCCTGGAGTGGCCTCACCTTTGGAAACACCATATATTTT

v_call: TRBV7-2
clone_size: NA
d_call: NA
j_call: TRBJ2-5
cdr3_aa: CASSLNGGQRETQYF
cdr3_nt: TGTGCCAGCAGCTTAAACGGAGGACAAAGAGAGACCCAGTACTTC

v_call: TRBV5-4
clone_size: NA
d_call: TRBD1
j_call: TRBJ1-4
cdr3_aa: CASSTDRAAEKLFF
cdr3_nt: TGTGCCAGCAGCACGGACAGGGCTGCTGAAAAACTGTTTTTT

v_call: TRBV7-9
clone_size: NA
d_call: NA
j_call: TRBJ2-7
cdr3_aa: CASSLGRHSYEQYF
cdr3_nt: TGTGCCAGCAGCCTAGGGAGGCACTCCTACGAGCAGTACTTC

v_call: TRBV11-2
clone_size: NA
d_call: NA
j_call: TRBJ1-1
cdr3_aa: CASSLDSGTTEAFF
cdr3_nt: TGTGCCAGCAGCTTAGATTCGGGGACCACTGAAGCTTTCTTT

v_call: TRBV19
clone_size: NA
d_call: NA
j_call: TRBJ2-2
cdr3_aa: CASSIEGGWDTGELFF
cdr3_nt: TGTGCCAGTAGTATAGAAGGAGGCTGGGACACCGGGGAGCTGTTTTTT

v_call: TRBV5-1
clone_size: NA
d_call: NA
j_call: TRBJ1-5
cdr3_aa: CASRPGPNQPQHF
cdr3_nt: TGCGCCAGCAGGCCGGGACCTAATCAGCCCCAGCATTTT

v_call: TRBV18
clone_size: NA
d_call: TRBD2
j_call: TRBJ2-1
cdr3_aa: CASSPPSGRAKNEQFF
cdr3_nt: TGTGCCAGCTCACCACCGAGCGGGAGGGCCAAGAATGAGCAGTTCTTC

v_call: TRBV28
clone_size: NA
d_call: NA
j_call: TRBJ1-4
cdr3_aa: CASRTGNEKLFF
cdr3_nt: TGTGCCAGCAGAACAGGGAATGAAAAACTGTTTTTT

v_call: TRBV5-4
clone_size: NA
d_call: NA
j_call: TRBJ1-2
cdr3_aa: CASSSDSWNYGYTF
cdr3_nt: TGTGCCAGCAGCTCGGACAGTTGGAACTATGGCTACACCTTC

v_call: TRBV28
clone_size: NA
d_call: NA
j_call: TRBJ2-7
cdr3_aa: CASSLIGSGAYEQYF
cdr3_nt: TGTGCCAGCAGTTTAATTGGTTCGGGGGCCTACGAGCAGTACTTC

v_call: TRBV6-1
clone_size: NA
d_call: NA
j_call: TRBJ1-1
cdr3_aa: CATLESLNTEAFF
cdr3_nt: TGTGCCACCCTAGAGTCGTTGAACACTGAAGCTTTCTTT

v_call: TRBV27
clone_size: NA
d_call: NA
j_call: TRBJ2-5
cdr3_aa: CASSFEAPPETQYF
cdr3_nt: TGTGCCAGCAGCTTCGAAGCCCCCCCGGAGACCCAGTACTTC

v_call: TRBV28
clone_size: NA
d_call: NA
j_call: TRBJ1-2
cdr3_aa: CASSLLLAVRVYGYTF
cdr3_nt: TGTGCCAGCAGTTTACTGTTGGCGGTTCGTGTCTATGGCTACACCTTC

v_call: TRBV15
clone_size: many
d_call: TRBD2
j_call: TRBJ2-3
cdr3_aa: CATSRDLWRENTDTQYF
cdr3_nt: TGTGCCACCAGCAGAGATCTATGGCGGGAGAACACAGATACGCAGTATTTT

v_call: TRBV5-1
clone_size: NA
d_call: NA
j_call: TRBJ2-3
cdr3_aa: CASSLVPGSGLDTQYF
cdr3_nt: TGCGCCAGCAGCTTGGTTCCCGGGAGCGGCCTGGATACGCAGTATTTT

v_call: TRBV7-3
clone_size: NA
d_call: NA
j_call: TRBJ2-6
cdr3_aa: CASSLDGSSGANVLTF
cdr3_nt: TGTGCCAGCAGCTTAGACGGGAGCTCTGGGGCCAACGTCCTGACTTTC

v_call: TRBV28
clone_size: NA
d_call: TRBD1
j_call: TRBJ2-7
cdr3_aa: CASRSGTGVEQYF
cdr3_nt: TGTGCCAGCAGATCCGGGACAGGTGTCGAGCAGTACTTC

v_call: TRBV9
clone_size: NA
d_call: NA
j_call: TRBJ2-3
cdr3_aa: CASSTQAYDTQYF
cdr3_nt: TGTGCCAGCAGCACCCAAGCGTACGATACGCAGTATTTT

v_call: TRBV9
clone_size: NA
d_call: NA
j_call: TRBJ2-1
cdr3_aa: CASSVLGNNEQFF
cdr3_nt: TGTGCCAGCAGCGTACTCGGGAACAATGAGCAGTTCTTC

v_call: TRBV10-2
clone_size: NA
d_call: TRBD1
j_call: TRBJ1-4
cdr3_aa: CASRGTGANEKLFF
cdr3_nt: TGCGCCAGCAGGGGGACAGGGGCTAATGAAAAACTGTTTTTT

v_call: TRBV6-1
clone_size: NA
d_call: NA
j_call: TRBJ1-5
cdr3_aa: CASTSPTYQPQHF
cdr3_nt: TGTGCCAGCACCTCCCCGACCTATCAGCCCCAGCATTTT

v_call: TRBV6-1
clone_size: NA
d_call: NA
j_call: TRBJ1-2
cdr3_aa: CASSEHLEGYYGYTF
cdr3_nt: TGTGCCAGCAGTGAACATCTGGAGGGGTACTATGGCTACACCTTC

v_call: TRBV11-2
clone_size: NA
d_call: TRBD2
j_call: TRBJ2-7
cdr3_aa: CASSLLGRELSYEQYF
cdr3_nt: TGTGCCAGCAGCTTACTGGGGCGGGAGCTCTCCTACGAGCAGTACTTC

v_call: TRBV27
clone_size: once
d_call: NA
j_call: TRBJ2-5
cdr3_aa: CATASQGLGETQYF
cdr3_nt: TGTGCCACCGCATCTCAGGGGCTGGGAGAGACCCAGTACTTC

v_call: TRBV28
clone_size: NA
d_call: TRBD2
j_call: TRBJ2-7
cdr3_aa: CASTVPSGRGEQYF
cdr3_nt: TGTGCCAGCACCGTCCCTAGCGGGAGAGGGGAGCAGTACTTC

v_call: TRBV13
clone_size: once
d_call: NA
j_call: TRBJ1-2
cdr3_aa: CASSLFGIRYGYTF
cdr3_nt: TGTGCCAGCAGCTTATTCGGGATAAGGTATGGCTACACCTTC

v_call: TRBV18
clone_size: NA
d_call: NA
j_call: TRBJ1-1
cdr3_aa: CASSPGRGPEAFF
cdr3_nt: TGTGCCAGCTCACCAGGACGGGGGCCTGAAGCTTTCTTT

v_call: TRBV7-8
clone_size: NA
d_call: NA
j_call: TRBJ1-1
cdr3_aa: CASSRDNMNTEAFF
cdr3_nt: TGTGCCAGCAGCCGGGACAACATGAACACTGAAGCTTTCTTT

v_call: TRBV5-5
clone_size: NA
d_call: NA
j_call: TRBJ1-2
cdr3_aa: CASSLDPGANYGYTF
cdr3_nt: TGTGCCAGCAGCTTGGATCCAGGAGCTAACTATGGCTACACCTTC

v_call: TRBV7-7
clone_size: many
d_call: NA
j_call: TRBJ2-2
cdr3_aa: CASSLGVRDWNTGELFF
cdr3_nt: TGTGCTAGCAGCTTAGGTGTTAGAGACTGGAACACCGGGGAGCTGTTTTTT

v_call: TRBV21-1
clone_size: NA
d_call: NA
j_call: TRBJ2-2
cdr3_aa: CASPSGRNTGELFF
cdr3_nt: TGTGCCAGCCCTAGCGGGAGGAACACCGGGGAGCTGTTTTTT

v_call: TRBV19
clone_size: once
d_call: TRBD1
j_call: TRBJ1-4
cdr3_aa: CASSKAPGQSNEKLFF
cdr3_nt: TGTGCCAGTAGTAAGGCTCCGGGACAGAGTAATGAAAAACTGTTTTTT

v_call: TRBV18
clone_size: NA
d_call: TRBD1
j_call: TRBJ1-2
cdr3_aa: CASSVTGARDYGYTF
cdr3_nt: TGTGCCAGCTCAGTGACAGGGGCCAGGGACTATGGCTACACCTTC

v_call: TRBV5-4
clone_size: NA
d_call: TRBD1
j_call: TRBJ1-4
cdr3_aa: CASSFDRGVEKLFF
cdr3_nt: TGTGCCAGCAGCTTTGACAGGGGGGTTGAAAAACTGTTTTTT